This TCR beta chain was documented in a study of vaccination and CD4 T cells after COVID-19. Overall study: Each person enrolled got two BNT162b2 or mRNA-1273 vaccine doses. Median time from COVID diagnosis to post-COVID sampling was 100 to 130 days (35 to 161).

Germline V lookup: CDR1 KGHDR, CDR2 SFDVKD. Trimming left V 7 bases short and J 7 bases short, with 16 bases between. There are 13 residues in the CDR3. With regard to this clonotype: Its antigen is unidentified.

Study findings and constraints: Among reactive clones from convalescent patients, a median about 83% appeared only post-vaccination.

The Oncomine TCR Beta short-read assay sequenced DNA from cultured CD4+ T cells. TCRdb recomputed calls from the PCR reads with MiXCR, one row per CDR3 protein. The repertoire holds about 12,000 distinct CDR3 sequences, with around half as singletons. Regarding treatment: roughly nine-day PBMC culture with coronavirus spike peptide pools or control peptides (ViraFEST assay). The TCR originated in a human donor who had recovered from COVID-19. V usage is TRBV24-1 and J usage is TRBJ2-7, with unresolved D. The specimen sequenced was CD4+ T cells from blood, cultured in vitro. CDR3 nucleotide sequence: TGTGCCACCAGCTCAAGGCAGTTTGATGAGCAGTACTTC. Encoded protein: CATSSRQFDEQYF.